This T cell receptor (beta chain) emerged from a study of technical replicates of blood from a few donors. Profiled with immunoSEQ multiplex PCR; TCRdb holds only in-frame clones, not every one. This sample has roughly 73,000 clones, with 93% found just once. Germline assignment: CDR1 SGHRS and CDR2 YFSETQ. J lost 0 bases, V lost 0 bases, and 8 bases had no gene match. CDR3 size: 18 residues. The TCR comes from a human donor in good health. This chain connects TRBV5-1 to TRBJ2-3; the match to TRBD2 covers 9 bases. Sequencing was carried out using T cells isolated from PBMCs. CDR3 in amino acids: CASSLAGSSGMSTDTQYF. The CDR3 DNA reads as TGCGCCAGCAGCTTGGCCGGCTCTAGCGGGATGAGCACAGATACGCAGTATTTT.